This TCR beta chain was obtained from a study of T cells in Graves' hyperthyroidism and ophthalmopathy (dated 2019 in TCRdb). Regarding the research as a whole: Peripheral blood samples were taken at the time of initial diagnosis, prior to any treatment. TCR V-J signatures able to tell the groups apart were searched for in a discovery cohort of 90 to 100 patients, of whom about 40 had Graves' ophthalmopathy and around 57 had stable Graves' hyperthyroidism. Prospective prediction of ophthalmopathy was tested in an independent validation cohort consisting of about 19 hyperthyroidism patients and some 17 patients who later progressed to ophthalmopathy. For training and testing, the approximately 92 patients in the discovery cohort were randomly divided in a 7:3 ratio. In more than five Graves' hyperthyroidism patients, the study also compared T-cell repertoires from thyroid tissue with T-cell repertoires from blood. Following sampling, methimazole starting at 30 mg daily was given to hyperthyroidism patients, and high-dose intravenous methylprednisolone was given to ophthalmopathy patients. The paper describes TCR Vbeta CDR3 sequencing of about 140 peripheral blood samples, made up of roughly 45 ophthalmopathy patients, more than 70 hyperthyroidism patients and 17 progressor patients. The paper's findings and limits, for the study overall: Ophthalmopathy was separated from stable hyperthyroidism by a 13 V-J signature model, with around 90% sensitivity and about 81% specificity obtained in cross-validation and 80%/75% obtained in testing. Blood samples also contained most of the expanded thyroid clonotypes (frequency above 0.001), which suggests that blood repertoires may reflect thyroid immune responses. Sample size was not statistically predetermined, and blinding of investigators to group allocation was not performed. During validation, the model predicted progression to ophthalmopathy a median of roughly 7.1 months ahead of onset, with 60% to 71% sensitivity and 72% to 85% specificity.

The TCR beta CDR3 regions were amplified from RNA transcripts. The TCR CDR3 was subjected to a first round of RT-PCR using the HTBI primer set and the Qiagen OneStep RT-PCR kit. The libraries were constructed in a second round of multiplex PCR and then size-selected and purified. Sequencing of the libraries was done on an Illumina HiSeq2000 using paired-end 100 bp reads. The paper's data handling went like this. SOAPnuke was used to process the raw data, throwing out any read that contained adapters or uncalled bases, had a mean Phred below 15, or lacked an exact constant-primer or identifier match. COPE v1.2.5 was used to merge high-quality paired reads, and clonotypes were defined as unique nucleotide sequences. Clonotypes were aligned to IMGT TRBV, TRBD and TRBJ reference segments using MiTCR v1.1. The analysis was restricted to V-J combinations with a frequency above 0.0001, which together covered 99.2% of the repertoires. The TCS score was defined as F50 (clonal expansion) divided by E x V (chaos), with BLOSUM62-based TCRdist calculated between CDR3 peptides within each V-J. Welch's t-statistics and random forest reduced around 520 V-J features to 13, which were used in a naive Bayes classifier (R e1071). In TCRdb, the public reads were trimmed at Q25 with fastp and aligned with MiXCR, with productive beta chains retained. Here each entry gathers all rows of one CDR3 protein and keeps the most common genes and DNA. These V and J calls originate from TCRdb's pipeline instead of the authors' own analysis. Recorded for this sample are about 640,000 distinct CDR3 sequences; less than 25% of them occurred a single time. Under 35% of the sample comes from the top ten.

Ophthalmopathy patients had moderately to severely active disease, with a Clinical Activity Score of 3 or more, a NOSPECS grade of 4 or more, and a disease duration of less than 3 months. Any patient with an uncontrolled infection, another autoimmune disease, pregnancy or lactation was excluded. Clinical symptoms, serum thyroxine and TRAb, thyroid ultrasound, and orbital computed tomography formed the basis for the diagnoses. PBMCs were isolated from around 10 ml of fresh peripheral blood by Ficoll-Paque density gradient centrifugation. Total RNA was extracted using Trizol reagent, and RNA quality was assessed on an Agilent 2100 Bioanalyzer. There are a few counts of this clonotype. Its antigen is still unknown. No much larger clone exists at a distance of one base, and base qualities are not known. The germline V gene specifies SGHRS as CDR1 and YFSETQ as CDR2. The CDR3 numbers 11 residues from cysteine through phenylalanine. The CDR3 DNA has 33 bases and is translated from base 1. V is pared back by 5 bases and J by 7 bases, with 7 bases lying between the germline termini.

What was sequenced was blood. The chain links TRBV5-1 with TRBJ2-1, with no reliable assignment of the D segment. The sequence derives from a man between 25 and 39 years old with Graves' ophthalmopathy. The nucleotide sequence is TGCGCCAGCAGGGGGTTGAATGAGCAGTTCTTC. Its protein reads: CASRGLNEQFF. Outside the CDR3, residues come from the reference TRBV5-1 and TRBJ2-1 proteins, so the full variable domain is: KAGVTQTPRYLIKTRGQQVTLSCSPISGHRSVSWYQQTPGQGLQFLFEYFSETQRNKGNFPGRFSGRQFSNSRSEMNVSTLELGDSALYLCASRGLNEQFFGPGTRLTVL.